Following are 24 T cell receptor beta chains from one sample sequenced in a study of cytomegalovirus exposure and HLA in healthy donors. The PCR was carried out with 60 Vbeta primers and 13 Jbeta primers. The table came from immunoSEQ multiplex PCR; TCRdb's copy has only in-frame clones and leaves some out. The table records a few hundred thousand clones, roughly 80% of them present only once. The sample consisted of PBMCs. The receptors here all came from a girl aged 2-10 years in good health and CMV-seronegative.

V usage is TRBV11-2 and J usage is TRBJ2-5; TRBD1 matches 8 bases. This CDR3 has 15 residues. CDR1 and CDR2 from the germline V gene are SGHAT and FQNNGV. J gave up 1 base and V 3 bases, and 4 bases lay outside the gene matches. CDR3 in DNA: TGTGCCAGCAGCTTCGCGACAGGGGTCCAAGAGACCCAGTACTTC. This sequence encodes CASSFATGVQETQYF. Together with reference TRBV11-2 and TRBJ2-5, the CDR3 gives the full variable domain: EAGVAQSPRYKIIEKRQSVAFWCNPISGHATLYWYQQILGQGPKLLIQFQNNGVVDDSQLPKDRFSAERLKGVDSTLKIQPAKLEDSAVYLCASSFATGVQETQYFGPGTRLLVL.

This clone was detected only a few times. The rearrangement uses TRBV5-8 and TRBJ2-7; D is possibly TRBD2 (5 bases). The CDR3 has 15 amino acids. Germline V lookup: CDR1 SGHTS, CDR2 YDEGEE. The V and J ends lost 1 base and 0 bases respectively, with 11 bases between them. The CDR3 sequence: CASSLSAASSYEQYF. CDR3 nucleotide sequence: TGTGCCAGCAGCTTGTCAGCGGCTAGCTCCTACGAGCAGTACTTC.

The genes are TRBV7-2 and TRBJ1-3; D uncertain. Germline CDR1 reads SGHTA; CDR2 reads FQGNSA. This CDR3 has 14 residues. Trimming took 2 bases from V and 1 from J, leaving 6 bases between them. CDR3 sequence: CASSLRESGNTIYF. CDR3 sequence (DNA): TGTGCCAGCAGCTTACGGGAGTCTGGAAACACCATATATTTT.

The chain is built from TRBV6-5 and TRBJ1-2; D call uncertain. This CDR3 has 14 residues. Germline CDR1 is MNHEY and CDR2 is SVGAGI. Trimming took off 2 bases at V and 6 bases at J, with 13 bases between the two ends. The CDR3 sequence is CASSYAGSGDGYTF. Written as DNA, the CDR3 is TGTGCCAGCAGTTACGCGGGAAGCGGTGATGGCTACACCTTC.

This clone was seen a few times. CDR3 coding DNA: TGTGCCTGGAGTGTCCTAATAATGGAGACCCAGTACTTC. Translating gives CAWSVLIMETQYF. The chain combines TRBV30 with TRBJ2-5; D is ambiguous. V gave up 0 bases and J gave up 5 bases, with 10 bases separating them. This CDR3 comprises 13 residues. The germline gives CDR1 GTSNPN, CDR2 SVGIG (reference sequence).

This chain joins TRBV5-4 and TRBJ2-3, with a possible D match to TRBD1 (6 bases). Germline-derived CDR1 and CDR2 are SGHNT and YYREEE (reference sequence). V gave up 2 bases and J gave up 4 bases, with 8 bases separating them. This CDR3 comprises 13 residues. As DNA, the CDR3 is TGTGCCAGCAGCTTTACAGGGTCAGATACGCAGTATTTT. Translating gives CASSFTGSDTQYF.

The rearrangement joins TRBV19 to TRBJ2-3; a possible D gene is TRBD2 (5 bases). CDR3 length equals 12 residues. Trimming shortened V by 7 bases and J by 3 bases, and 8 bases separated the two germline ends. Looked up from germline, CDR1 is LNHDA and CDR2 is SQIVND (reference sequence). In DNA, the CDR3 is TGTGCCAGTAACCCGGGGACAGATACGCAGTATTTT. As protein: CASNPGTDTQYF.

This clone has only a few counts. The V call is TRBV15, the J call TRBJ1-1; D gene ambiguous. Looked up from germline, CDR1 is LNHNV and CDR2 is YYDKDF (reference sequence). V gave up 4 bases and J gave up 0 bases, with 12 bases separating them. This CDR3 region has 15 residues. CDR3 bases: TGTGCCACCAGCACGCCCAGTGCCATGAACACTGAAGCTTTCTTT. Translation gives CATSTPSAMNTEAFF. Full variable domain (missing parts from reference TRBV15 and TRBJ1-1): DAMVIQNPRYQVTQFGKPVTLSCSQTLNHNVMYWYQQKSSQAPKLLFHYYDKDFNNEADTPDNFQSRRPNTSFCFLDIRSPGLGDTAMYLCATSTPSAMNTEAFFGQGTRLTVV.

The rearrangement uses TRBV19 and TRBJ1-4, with unresolved D. CDR1 and CDR2 from the germline V gene are LNHDA and SQIVND (reference sequence). Trimming took 1 base from V and 13 from J, leaving 10 bases between them. This CDR3 contains 12 residues. CDR3 protein: CASSIGGRGLFF. The CDR3 nucleotides read TGTGCCAGTAGTATAGGAGGCAGAGGACTGTTTTTT.

The count of this clone is one. The chain joins TRBV11-2 to TRBJ2-7; 7 bases line up with TRBD2. The trim removed 5 bases at V and 2 bases at J, leaving 6 bases unmatched. Looked up from germline, CDR1 is SGHAT and CDR2 is FQNNGV. The length of the CDR3 is 14 residues. The CDR3 bases are TGTGCCAGCAGCCAAGGACGGGGGGCCTACGAGCAGTACTTC. As protein: CASSQGRGAYEQYF. The entire variable domain, with the rest obtained from reference TRBV11-2 and TRBJ2-7, is as follows: EAGVAQSPRYKIIEKRQSVAFWCNPISGHATLYWYQQILGQGPKLLIQFQNNGVVDDSQLPKDRFSAERLKGVDSTLKIQPAKLEDSAVYLCASSQGRGAYEQYFGPGTRLTVT.

The rearrangement links TRBV5-1 to TRBJ2-5; 11 bases line up with TRBD2. This CDR3 comprises 16 residues. Trimming removed 0 bases from V and 5 bases from J; junction bases left unmatched: 6. Per the germline V gene, CDR1 is SGHRS and CDR2 is YFSETQ. CDR3 sequence reads: CASSLEPLAGGETQYF. As DNA, the CDR3 is TGCGCCAGCAGCTTGGAACCCCTAGCGGGAGGTGAGACCCAGTACTTC.

The chain has TRBV7-2 and TRBJ2-2, with D possibly being TRBD1 (7 bases). Trimming pared 1 base from V and 5 bases from J, leaving 17 bases between. Germline values: CDR1 SGHTA, CDR2 FQGNSA. The CDR3 extends over 17 amino acids. The CDR3 region is CASSLEAVRGRTGELFF. Here the CDR3 DNA reads TGTGCCAGCAGCTTAGAGGCGGTCAGGGGGAGGACCGGGGAGCTGTTTTTT. Combining the CDR3 with reference TRBV7-2 and TRBJ2-2 gives the whole variable domain GAGVSQSPSNKVTEKGKDVELRCDPISGHTALYWYRQSLGQGLEFLIYFQGNSAPDKSGLPSDRFSAERTGGSVSTLTIQRTQQEDSAVYLCASSLEAVRGRTGELFFGEGSRLTVL.

The rearrangement links TRBV5-6 to TRBJ2-3; the match to TRBD2 covers 8 bases. The CDR3 consists of 15 residues. Trimming removed 2 bases from V and 5 bases from J; junction bases left unmatched: 7. Germline-derived CDR1 and CDR2 are SGHDT and YYEEEE. The CDR3 nucleotides read TGTGCCAGCAGCTTAGCGGGGGCTGGTGGAGATACGCAGTATTTT. Protein sequence: CASSLAGAGGDTQYF. The full variable domain, rest sourced from reference TRBV5-6 and TRBJ2-3, is DAGVTQSPTHLIKTRGQQVTLRCSPKSGHDTVSWYQQALGQGPQFIFQYYEEEERQRGNFPDRFSGHQFPNYSSELNVNALLLGDSALYLCASSLAGAGGDTQYFGPGTRLTVL.

The chain has TRBV6-1 and TRBJ2-7; TRBD1 might be the D (5 bases). Per the germline V gene, CDR1 is MNHNS and CDR2 is SASEGT. The CDR3 loop spans 14 amino acids. Trimming pared 7 bases from V and 0 bases from J, leaving 13 bases between. Here the CDR3 DNA reads TGTGCCAGCATCCAGGGCTATGTCTCCTACGAGCAGTACTTC. Its protein product is CASIQGYVSYEQYF.

The chain links TRBV21-1 to TRBJ1-1. TRBV21-1 is an annotated pseudogene. CDR3 length equals 15 residues. The CDR3 coding sequence is TGTGCCAGCAGCAAAGCGCCGGACTCAAACACTGAAGCTTTCTTT. This sequence encodes CASSKAPDSNTEAFF.

This clone was found a few times. The chain is built from TRBV7-8 and TRBJ2-5, with 8 bases lining up with TRBD1. The end of the DNA is better explained by TRBJ2-7, so the J call may be wrong. CDR1 SGHVS and CDR2 FQNEAQ come from the germline V gene. The CDR3 is made up of 15 amino acids. CDR3 sequence reads: CASSPRQGPSYEQYF. The CDR3 DNA sequence: TGTGCCAGCAGCCCTCGACAGGGGCCGTCCTACGAGCAGTACTTC.

This clone was observed a single time. The CDR3 DNA reads TGTGCCAGCAGTACTACTAGCTCCCTTTACCTAAACACCGGGGAGCTGTTTTTT. Its protein is CASSTTSSLYLNTGELFF. The rearrangement joins TRBV27 to TRBJ2-2, with D possibly matching TRBD2 (6 bases). V was trimmed by 5 bases and J by 2 bases, leaving 21 bases between them. Germline loops: CDR1 MNHEY, CDR2 SMNVEV (reference sequence). This CDR3 has 18 residues.

The chain couples TRBV13 to TRBJ2-7; D is perhaps TRBD2 (5 bases). Trimming took off 5 bases at V and 3 bases at J, with 11 bases between the two ends. Germline CDR1 is PRHDT and CDR2 is FYEKMQ (reference sequence). This CDR3 region has 13 residues. The DNA for the CDR3 is TGTGCCAGCAGCACCAATGCGGGCTACGAGCAGTACTTC. Its protein product is CASSTNAGYEQYF.

The V gene is TRBV7-2, the J gene TRBJ1-2; the D gene is possibly TRBD1 (5 bases). Trimming cost V 5 bases and J 8 bases, with 18 bases left between them. CDR1 and CDR2 (germline): SGHTA, FQGNSA. The CDR3 length is 14 residues. CDR3 loop: CASSLRDRELGYTF. The CDR3 region has the DNA TGTGCCAGCAGCCTCCGGGACCGGGAGCTGGGCTACACCTTC.

This clone was seen once. V gene TRBV6-1 combines with J gene TRBJ1-3; the D gene is possibly TRBD1 (5 bases). The CDR3 is made up of 15 amino acids. The V end was cut by 6 bases, the J end by 4 bases, with 16 bases between. CDR1 and CDR2 from the germline V gene are MNHNS and SASEGT. The CDR3, as DNA: TGTGCCAGCAGCGTGATCAGGGCTGGGGGAAACACCATATATTTT. The encoded protein is CASSVIRAGGNTIYF.

This chain joins TRBV4-1 and TRBJ2-5; 11 bases align to TRBD2. V shed 1 base, J shed 2 bases, and the junction held 9 bases outside the gene matches. The V gene's germline CDR1 is MGHRA and CDR2 YSYEKL. CDR3 length: 18 amino acids. For the CDR3, the DNA is TGCGCCAGCAGCCAAGGCCGCCTTAGCGGGGGGGCTCAAGAGACCCAGTACTTC. Translated: CASSQGRLSGGAQETQYF.

The V and J genes are TRBV6-1 and TRBJ1-1; unclear D gene. The V end lost 3 bases, the J end lost 1 base, and 6 bases lay between the germline ends. The V gene's germline CDR1 is MNHNS and CDR2 SASEGT. The CDR3 has 13 amino acids. CDR3: CASSDPGNTEAFF. The DNA of the CDR3 is TGTGCCAGCAGTGATCCGGGGAACACTGAAGCTTTCTTT.

The chain uses TRBV30 and TRBJ2-1; TRBD2 matches at 12 bases. The CDR3 loop spans 16 amino acids. V lost 3 bases to trimming and J lost 4 bases; unmatched junction nucleotides: 7. CDR1 is GTSNPN, CDR2 SVGIG, per germline (reference sequence). The DNA for the CDR3 is TGTGCCTGGAGGGCCGAGGGGACTAGCGGGTACAATGAGCAGTTCTTC. Amino acids: CAWRAEGTSGYNEQFF.

J is TRBJ2-1 and V is TRBV12-5, with D possibly being TRBD1 (5 bases). V gave up 3 bases and J gave up 6 bases, with 9 bases separating them. The length of the CDR3 is 13 residues. Per the germline V gene, CDR1 is LGHNT and CDR2 is FRNRAP. CDR3 in amino acids: CASGFWGGNEQFF. CDR3 bases: TGTGCTAGTGGTTTCTGGGGCGGCAATGAGCAGTTCTTC.